This TCR beta chain is drawn from a study of T cell repertoires in cytomegalovirus infection. Study information: Public TCR beta signatures provided an indication of both CMV infection and a matching HLA type. The study, taken as a whole, reports: In two of eight donors, the top clonotype was HLA-C-restricted CMV-specific.

TCRdb re-derived calls from the reads in MiXCR, one entry per CDR3 protein. This table holds around 340,000 distinct CDR3 sequences, 25% to 35% found once. This clonotype was counted only a few times. Its antigen is currently unknown. CDR3 length: 15 amino acids. Germline loops: CDR1 SGHVS, CDR2 FQNEAQ. The J segment lost 7 bases and the V segment lost 5 bases, leaving 4 bases of the junction unmatched. Source: cultured PBMCs, taken from culture after CMV antigen stimulation. This TCR derives from a human donor in good health (CMV status not recorded). Some clones in this sample may be carry-over from other donors' samples. The chain couples TRBV7-8 to TRBJ2-2, with 13 bases matching TRBD2. The CDR3 here is CASSLRTSGGGELFF. The DNA of the CDR3 is TGTGCCAGCAGCCTTAGGACTAGCGGGGGCGGGGAGCTGTTTTTT.